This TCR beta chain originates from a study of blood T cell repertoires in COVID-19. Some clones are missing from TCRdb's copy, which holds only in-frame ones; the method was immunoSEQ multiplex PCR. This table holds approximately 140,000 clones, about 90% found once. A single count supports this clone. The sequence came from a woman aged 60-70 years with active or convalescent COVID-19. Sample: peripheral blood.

The CDR3 nucleotides read TGTGCCAGCAGCTTAAGGAGCTTCTATGGCTACACCTTC. This gives the protein CASSLRSFYGYTF. The chain is built from TRBV11-2 and TRBJ1-2; D call uncertain. The V gene lost 2 bases and the J gene lost 4 bases, with 8 bases spanning the gap. Germline values: CDR1 SGHAT, CDR2 FQNNGV. The CDR3 has 13 amino acids.